A selection of T cell receptor beta chains follows, all from one sample in a study of T cell changes during pregnancy in multiple sclerosis. Clones were read by immunoSEQ multiplex PCR, and TCRdb kept only the in-frame ones, dropping some. The table includes about 35,000 clones, roughly nine tenths detected once. The material was peripheral blood, obtained in the third trimester of pregnancy. The receptors stem from a female donor in good health, enrolled as a control in a pregnancy study. Each CDR3 is given with its conserved first and last residue. Each record gives: D gene, clone size, V gene, J gene, CDR3 protein, CDR3 DNA. D genes are given only for firm matches. Clone size is not always given. Where it is, it says once, few, many or a class for expanded clones.

TRBD2	NA	TRBV2	TRBJ2-1	CASSRTSGSTNEQFF	TGTGCCAGCAGTAGGACTAGCGGGAGTACGAATGAGCAGTTCTTC
TRBD2	NA	TRBV11-2	TRBJ2-1	CASSLVPSGGMNEQFF	TGTGCCAGCAGCTTAGTCCCTAGCGGGGGGATGAATGAGCAGTTCTTC
TRBD1	NA	TRBV19	TRBJ2-1	CASSVQGANEQFF	TGTGCCAGTAGTGTTCAGGGGGCCAATGAGCAGTTCTTC
NA	NA	TRBV5-4	TRBJ2-5	CASSLARQLGTQYF	TGTGCCAGCAGCTTGGCTCGACAGTTAGGGACCCAGTACTTC
NA	NA	TRBV4-2	TRBJ1-2	CASSQQGNNGYTF	TGTGCCAGCAGCCAACAGGGTAACAATGGCTACACCTTC
TRBD1	NA	TRBV18	TRBJ1-2	CASSPDRGRQDNYGYTF	TGTGCCAGCTCACCCGACAGGGGACGTCAGGACAACTATGGCTACACCTTC
TRBD2	NA	TRBV29-1	TRBJ2-1	CSVEGLAGHYNEQFF	TGCAGCGTTGAAGGGCTAGCGGGACACTACAATGAGCAGTTCTTC
NA	NA	TRBV10-1	TRBJ1-4	CASSGQPGGEKLFF	TGCGCCAGCAGTGGACAGCCTGGTGGGGAAAAACTGTTTTTT
NA	NA	TRBV4-3	TRBJ2-3	CASSQDFRGTDTQYF	TGCGCCAGCAGCCAAGATTTTCGGGGAACAGATACGCAGTATTTT
NA	NA	TRBV5-6	TRBJ1-1	CASSLEGGPSSLEAFF	TGTGCCAGCAGCTTGGAAGGAGGGCCTAGTTCATTAGAAGCTTTCTTT
TRBD1	NA	TRBV7-2	TRBJ2-1	CASNPRGRRWGTYNEQFF	TGTGCCAGCAACCCCAGGGGGCGAAGGTGGGGGACCTACAATGAGCAGTTCTTC
TRBD2	NA	TRBV6-4	TRBJ2-1	CASSSGTSGGDNEQFF	TGTGCCAGCAGTTCCGGGACTAGCGGGGGGGACAATGAGCAGTTCTTC
TRBD1	few	TRBV9	TRBJ1-4	CASSSPGGAGEKLFF	TGTGCCAGCAGCTCCCCAGGGGGCGCGGGTGAAAAACTGTTTTTT
NA	NA	TRBV5-1	TRBJ2-7	CASKPDLSSEQYF	TGCGCCAGCAAACCGGACTTGTCTAGCGAGCAGTACTTC
NA	NA	TRBV18	TRBJ2-7	CASSPLPRTSTYEQYF	TGTGCCAGCTCACCACTCCCCAGGACATCCACCTACGAGCAGTACTTC
TRBD1	NA	TRBV27	TRBJ1-2	CASRLAQGQRRGYTF	TGTGCCAGCAGGCTCGCCCAGGGACAGAGGAGGGGCTACACCTTC
NA	NA	TRBV6-5	TRBJ1-1	CASLLRANTEAFF	TGTGCCAGCTTACTGAGGGCCAACACTGAAGCTTTCTTT
TRBD1	NA	TRBV10-3	TRBJ1-1	CAISGRGTGMSEAFF	TGTGCCATCAGTGGCCGTGGGACAGGGATGTCTGAAGCTTTCTTT
NA	NA	TRBV19	TRBJ1-2	CASSNYGQLGSGYTF	TGTGCCAGTAGTAATTACGGACAGCTAGGTAGTGGCTACACCTTC
NA	NA	TRBV15	TRBJ1-1	CATSRESGEAFF	TGTGCCACCAGCAGAGAGTCAGGGGAAGCTTTCTTT